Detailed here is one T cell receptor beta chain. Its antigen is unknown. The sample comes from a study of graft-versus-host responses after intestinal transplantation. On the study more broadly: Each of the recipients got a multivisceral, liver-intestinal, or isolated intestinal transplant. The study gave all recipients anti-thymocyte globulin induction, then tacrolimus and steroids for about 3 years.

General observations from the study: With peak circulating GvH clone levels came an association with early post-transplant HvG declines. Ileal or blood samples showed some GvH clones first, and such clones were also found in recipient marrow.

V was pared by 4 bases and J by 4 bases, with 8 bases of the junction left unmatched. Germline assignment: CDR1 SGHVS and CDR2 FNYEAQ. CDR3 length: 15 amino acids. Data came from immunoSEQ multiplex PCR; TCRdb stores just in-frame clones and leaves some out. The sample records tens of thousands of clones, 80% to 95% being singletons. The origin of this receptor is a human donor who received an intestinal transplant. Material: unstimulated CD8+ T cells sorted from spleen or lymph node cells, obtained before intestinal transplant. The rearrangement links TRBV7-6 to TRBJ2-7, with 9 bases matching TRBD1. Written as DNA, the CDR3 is TGTGCCAGCAGCTATAGGACAGGGGTGGGATACGAGCAGTACTTC. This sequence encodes CASSYRTGVGYEQYF.